A selection of T cell receptor beta chains follows, all from one sample in a study of T cell responses to AZD1222 COVID-19 vaccine. Clones were read by immunoSEQ multiplex PCR, and TCRdb kept only the in-frame ones, dropping some. In the table there are 75,000 to 100,000 clones, about nine tenths of which are singletons. The sample here was peripheral blood, taken on day 0 of AZD1222 vaccination. These receptors were collected from an adult in good health. CDR3s include the opening cysteine and the closing phenylalanine or tryptophan. Fields, in order: D gene, V gene, J gene, CDR3 DNA, CDR3 protein. A D gene is named only where the DNA matches it firmly.

NA,TRBV27,TRBJ1-1,TGTGCCAGCAGTTTGCAGGGGAGGACTGAAGCTTTCTTT,CASSLQGRTEAFF
TRBD2,TRBV7-3,TRBJ2-1,TGTGCCAGCAGTCTAGCCACTAGCGGATCCAATGAGCAGTTCTTC,CASSLATSGSNEQFF
NA,TRBV30,TRBJ2-5,TGTGCCTGGAGTGTAGGGGAGACCCAGTACTTC,CAWSVGETQYF
NA,TRBV28,TRBJ2-7,TGTGCCAGCGGGGGGGACAGTCCATACGAGCAGTACTTC,CASGGDSPYEQYF
NA,TRBV9,TRBJ1-1,TGTGCCAGCAGCGGGAAGGTGAACACTGAAGCTTTCTTT,CASSGKVNTEAFF
TRBD2,TRBV18,TRBJ2-1,TGTGCCAGCTCACCCCCAGGTTTAGCGGGAGGGCAGCAAGTTGAGCAGTTCTTC,CASSPPGLAGGQQVEQFF
TRBD1,TRBV7-9,TRBJ1-1,TGTGCCAGCAGTTCACAGGGGGTAGGGACTGAAGCTTTCTTT,CASSSQGVGTEAFF
NA,TRBV5-4,TRBJ2-7,TGTGCCAGCAGCTTCCCGGCAGGCCTCGAGCAGTACTTC,CASSFPAGLEQYF
TRBD2,TRBV28,TRBJ2-1,TGTGCCAGCGTGGCGCTAGCGGGTGAGCAGTTCTTC,CASVALAGEQFF
NA,TRBV19,TRBJ2-7,TGTGCCAGTAGTATAGGCCTCCAGGCTAGCTCCTACGAGCAGTACTTC,CASSIGLQASSYEQYF